This T cell receptor (beta chain) comes out of a study of T cell responses to AZD1222 COVID-19 vaccine. Findings of the study overall: Receipt of two AZD1222 doses was followed by a rise in Spike-specific TCR breadth and depth.

Here immunoSEQ multiplex PCR was the method, and the copy in TCRdb shows in-frame clones only, minus some. The sample lists around 140,000 clones; 80% to 95% were seen once. The germline V gene encodes CDR1 MNHEY and CDR2 SVGAGI. CDR3 length equals 15 residues. Trimming left V 0 bases short and J 4 bases short, with 12 bases between. With respect to this clone: What it binds is not known. This same CDR3 is encoded by further DNA sequences in the sample.

V usage is TRBV6-5 and J usage is TRBJ1-1, with D perhaps TRBD1 (6 bases). The source was peripheral blood, collected on day 0 of MenACWY control vaccination. This TCR was recovered from an adult in good health. The CDR3 loop reads CASSYSGGIGTEAFF. The CDR3 nucleotides are TGTGCCAGCAGTTACTCGGGGGGCATCGGCACTGAAGCTTTCTTT.